This TCR beta chain emerged from a study of radiotherapy plus CTLA-4 blockade in lung cancer. Assay used: immunoSEQ multiplex PCR; TCRdb lists only in-frame clones, some missing. The sample consists of some 71,000 clones, around 76% of them appearing once. Concerning this clone: What it binds is not known.

Overall study findings and caveats: In blood, tumor-derived TCR clones expanded after radiotherapy plus ipilimumab. Per reports, early blood T cell clone dynamics, plus interferon-beta, forecast response most strongly.

Specimen: peripheral blood, collected from a patient treated with radiotherapy plus ipilimumab. The TCR originated in a human donor with non-small cell lung cancer whose response to radiotherapy plus ipilimumab could not be evaluated. Some clones in this sample may be carry-over from other donors' samples.

CDR3 residues: CASSQEQPPPWGPVDNEQFF. The DNA for the CDR3 is TGCGCCAGCAGCCAAGAACAGCCCCCTCCGTGGGGCCCAGTTGACAATGAGCAGTTCTTC. The V call is TRBV4-1, the J call TRBJ2-1; possible D gene TRBD1, 5 bases. The CDR3 is 20 residues long. V gave up 0 bases and J gave up 5 bases, with 26 bases separating them. Germline CDR1 MGHRA, CDR2 YSYEKL.